The source of this T cell receptor beta chain is a study of PD-L1 blockade in urothelial cancer. Study at large: From 0 to 3 prior chemotherapy regimens had been given to the patients.

CDR3 size: 16 residues. Time point: peripheral blood 6 weeks after treatment start. Each patient contributed between 1 and 8 total time points of blood mononuclear cells, pretreatment and during treatment. Sequencing was performed with immunoSEQ multiplex PCR; in TCRdb, only in-frame clones are kept and a portion is missing. The profile shows about 43,000 clones, 83% of them singletons. This specimen consisted of PBMCs, obtained around atezolizumab (anti-PD-L1) treatment. The V gene is TRBV21-1, the J gene TRBJ1-1; the D call in the table, TRBD1, was not verified against the DNA. TRBV21-1 is tagged as a pseudogene. This TCR came from a man in his 60s with urothelial cancer. The CDR3 DNA follows: TGTGCCAGCAGCGTCTGGACAGGGGGGACGGACACTGAAGCTTTCTTT. Translated, it gives CASSVWTGGTDTEAFF.